The 8 T cell receptor beta chains below come from one sample, sequenced in a study of vaccination and CD4 T cells after COVID-19. Documented treatment: approximately 10-day PBMC culture with coronavirus spike peptide pools or control peptides (ViraFEST assay). The Oncomine TCR Beta short-read assay generated sequence data from the DNA of cultured CD4+ T cells. MiXCR, applied by TCRdb to the PCR reads, yields one record per CDR3 protein. The sample has tens of thousands of distinct CDR3 sequences; 60% to 80% are singletons. For these TCRs, the target antigens are not known. Material: CD4+ T cells from blood, cultured in vitro, obtained before SARS-CoV-2 vaccination. The source of these receptors is a human donor who received a COVID-19 vaccine.

J is TRBJ2-7 and V is TRBV6-2 or TRBV6-3; a possible D gene is TRBD2 (6 bases). The V end lost 6 bases, the J end lost 2 bases, and 8 bases lay between the germline ends. This CDR3 contains 12 residues. In germline, CDR1 is MNHEY, CDR2 SVGEGT. The DNA of the CDR3 is TGTGCCAGCAGGGGACTGGCCTACGAGCAGTACTTC. Its translation is CASRGLAYEQYF.

The chain carries TRBV5-1 and TRBJ1-5, with 8 positions matching TRBD1. The germline CDR1 and CDR2 sequences are SGHRS and YFSETQ. The CDR3 runs to 14 residues. Trimming cost V 4 bases and J 5 bases; bases outside gene matches: 5. For the CDR3, the DNA is TGCGCCAGCAGCACAGGGGGAGGTGATCAGCCCCAGCATTTT. Translating it yields CASSTGGGDQPQHF.

The chain combines TRBV12-3 or TRBV12-4 with TRBJ2-5; TRBD1 aligns across 8 bases. The CDR3 consists of 14 residues. Losses at the gene ends were 5 bases for V and 4 bases for J; bases not matched to a gene: 6. CDR3: CASSPGQGAETQYF. The CDR3 DNA follows: TGTGCCAGCAGTCCCGGACAGGGCGCAGAGACCCAGTACTTC.

The chain combines TRBV6-1 with TRBJ1-5; D gene uncertain. Germline V gene sequence: CDR1 MNHNS, CDR2 SASEGT. The CDR3 runs 12 residues. V lost 3 bases and J 2 bases, leaving 2 bases between the germline ends. The CDR3: CASSDGNQPQHF. In nucleotides, the CDR3 is TGTGCCAGCAGTGACGGCAATCAGCCCCAGCATTTT.

CDR3 loop: CASSPKRGRDQETQYF. As DNA, the CDR3 is TGCGCCAGCAGCCCAAAAAGGGGCAGGGATCAAGAGACCCAGTACTTC. The rearrangement joins TRBV4-1 to TRBJ2-5; D perhaps matches TRBD1 (5 bases). Looked up from germline, CDR1 is MGHRA and CDR2 is YSYEKL. V lost 4 bases, J lost 2 bases, and 17 bases lay in between. CDR3 length: 16 amino acids.

This clonotype was seen a handful of times. The chain combines TRBV15 with TRBJ2-5, with 10 bases aligning to TRBD2. V shed 5 bases and J 7 bases; nucleotides not matched to a gene: 10. This CDR3 is built from 15 residues. CDR1 is LNHNV, CDR2 YYDKDF, per germline (reference sequence). In DNA, the CDR3 is TGTGCCACCAGCCCTAGCGGGGGCCCTTGGGGGACCCAGTACTTC. Translated: CATSPSGGPWGTQYF.

V is TRBV27 and J is TRBJ2-7; 8 bases map to TRBD1. Germline V gene sequence: CDR1 MNHEY, CDR2 SMNVEV (reference sequence). The V and J ends lost 11 bases and 1 base, in that order; junction bases with no gene match: 25. This CDR3 region has 19 residues. The CDR3 sequence is CAPSLNPTKRTGTSYEQYF. CDR3 sequence (DNA): TGTGCCCCCAGTTTGAATCCTACTAAAAGGACAGGGACATCCTACGAGCAGTACTTC.

This clonotype was seen once. V usage is TRBV18 and J usage is TRBJ1-1; 8 bases line up with TRBD1. The CDR3 has 15 residues. The J segment lost 3 bases and the V segment lost 2 bases, leaving 5 bases of the junction unmatched. The germline V gene encodes CDR1 KGHSH and CDR2 LQKENI. The chain's CDR3 is CASSPDRDRYTEAFF. CDR3 nucleotides: TGTGCCAGCTCACCAGACCGGGACAGGTACACTGAAGCTTTCTTT.